This T cell receptor (beta chain) was sequenced for a study of blood T cell repertoires in COVID-19. Study as a whole: Researchers got acute and convalescent COVID-19 samples from the United States, Italy and Spain.

Germline V gene lookup returns CDR1 LGHDT and CDR2 YNNKEL (reference sequence). The CDR3 covers 14 residues. The V gene lost 1 base and the J gene lost 6 bases, with 10 bases spanning the gap. Clones were read by immunoSEQ multiplex PCR, and TCRdb kept only the in-frame ones, dropping some. The data show under 300,000 clones, 70% to 90% seen once. The source of this sequence is a middle-aged woman who had recovered from COVID-19. Sequences were obtained from peripheral blood. V gene TRBV3-1 (or the pseudogene TRBV3-2) combines with J gene TRBJ2-1; D remains ambiguous. The CDR3 sequence is CASSQVARFNEQFF. DNA for the CDR3: TGTGCCAGCAGCCAAGTAGCTAGGTTCAATGAGCAGTTCTTC.